Reported below is one TCR beta chain. CDR1 and CDR2 (germline): DFQATT, SNEGSKA (reference sequence). The CDR3 is 13 residues long. After removal of 7 bases from V and 4 bases from J, the junction contained 8 bases not matched to a gene. The record originates from a study of CD8 T cells in Susac syndrome. Random hexamers were used to reverse transcribe 0.5 to 1 ug of RNA. TCRdb analysed the immunoSEQ multiplex PCR reads with MiXCR anew, one entry per CDR3 protein. The sample lists about 190,000 distinct CDR3 sequences; roughly 92% were seen once. The TCR comes from a human donor in good health. Sequencing was performed on CD4+ T cells from PBMCs. The rearrangement uses TRBV20-1 and TRBJ1-2; TRBD1 matches 8 bases. CDR3 protein: CSVRGGTGYGYTF. The CDR3 DNA sequence: TGCAGTGTCAGAGGGGGGACAGGCTATGGCTACACCTTC.